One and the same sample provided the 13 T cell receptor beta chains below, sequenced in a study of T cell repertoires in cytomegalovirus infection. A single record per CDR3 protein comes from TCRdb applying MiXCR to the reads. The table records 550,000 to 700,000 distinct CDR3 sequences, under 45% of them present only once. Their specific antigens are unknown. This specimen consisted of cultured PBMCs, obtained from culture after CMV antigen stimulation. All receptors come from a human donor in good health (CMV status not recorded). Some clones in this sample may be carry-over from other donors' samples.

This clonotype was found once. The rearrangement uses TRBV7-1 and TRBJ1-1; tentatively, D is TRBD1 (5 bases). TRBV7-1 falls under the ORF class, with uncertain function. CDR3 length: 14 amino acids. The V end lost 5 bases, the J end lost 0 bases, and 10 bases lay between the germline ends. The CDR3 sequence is CASSHGALNTEAFF. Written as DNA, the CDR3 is TGTGCCAGCAGCCATGGGGCACTGAACACTGAAGCTTTCTTT.

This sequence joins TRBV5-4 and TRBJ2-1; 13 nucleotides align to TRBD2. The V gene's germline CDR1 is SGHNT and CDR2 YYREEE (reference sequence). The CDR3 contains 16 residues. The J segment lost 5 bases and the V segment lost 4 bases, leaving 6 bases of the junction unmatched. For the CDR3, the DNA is TGTGCCAGCAGCCTCGAGGGACTAGCGGGAAACAATGAGCAGTTCTTC. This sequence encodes CASSLEGLAGNNEQFF.

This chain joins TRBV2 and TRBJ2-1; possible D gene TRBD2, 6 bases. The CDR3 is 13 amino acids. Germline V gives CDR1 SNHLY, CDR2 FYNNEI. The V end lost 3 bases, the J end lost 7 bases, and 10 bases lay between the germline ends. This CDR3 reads CASSDTSFNEQFF. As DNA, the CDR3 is TGTGCCAGCAGTGATACTAGCTTTAATGAGCAGTTCTTC.

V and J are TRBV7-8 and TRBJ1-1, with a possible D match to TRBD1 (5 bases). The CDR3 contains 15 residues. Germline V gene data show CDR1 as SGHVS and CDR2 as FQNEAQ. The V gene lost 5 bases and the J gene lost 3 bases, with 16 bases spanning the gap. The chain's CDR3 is CASSVREGYHTEAFF. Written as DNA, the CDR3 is TGTGCCAGCAGCGTACGAGAGGGGTACCACACTGAAGCTTTCTTT.

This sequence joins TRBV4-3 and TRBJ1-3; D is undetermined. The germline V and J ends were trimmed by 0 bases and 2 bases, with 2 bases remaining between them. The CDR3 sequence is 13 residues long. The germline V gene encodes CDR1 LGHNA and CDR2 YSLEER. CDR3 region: CASSQEPGNTIYF. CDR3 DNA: TGCGCCAGCAGCCAAGAGCCTGGAAACACCATATATTTT.

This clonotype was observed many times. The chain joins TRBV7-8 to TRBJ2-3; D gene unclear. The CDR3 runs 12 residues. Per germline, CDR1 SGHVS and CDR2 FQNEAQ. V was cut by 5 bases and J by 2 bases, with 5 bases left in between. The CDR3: CASSHPTDTQYF. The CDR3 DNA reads TGTGCCAGCAGCCACCCCACAGATACGCAGTATTTT.

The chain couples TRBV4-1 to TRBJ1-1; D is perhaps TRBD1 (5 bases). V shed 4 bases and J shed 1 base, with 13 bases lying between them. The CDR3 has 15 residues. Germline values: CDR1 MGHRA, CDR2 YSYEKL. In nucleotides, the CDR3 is TGCGCCAGCAGCCTCCAAAGACAGACGAACACTGAAGCTTTCTTT. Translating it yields CASSLQRQTNTEAFF.

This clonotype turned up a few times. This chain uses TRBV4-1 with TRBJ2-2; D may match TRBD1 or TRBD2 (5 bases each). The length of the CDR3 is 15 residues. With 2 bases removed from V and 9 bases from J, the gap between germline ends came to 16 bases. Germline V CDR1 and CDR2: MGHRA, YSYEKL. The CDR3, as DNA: TGCGCCAGCAGCCAACCCCGGGACGGAACCTGGGAGCTGTTTTTT. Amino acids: CASSQPRDGTWELFF.

The CDR3 DNA follows: TGCGCCAGCAGCTTGGGCGCGGTTGCGGGGTACAATGAGCAGTTCTTC. This encodes CASSLGAVAGYNEQFF. The chain joins TRBV5-1 to TRBJ2-1; possibly TRBD2 for D (6 bases). The CDR3 contains 16 residues. The germline V and J ends were trimmed by 0 bases and 4 bases, with 14 bases remaining between them. In germline, CDR1 is SGHRS, CDR2 YFSETQ.

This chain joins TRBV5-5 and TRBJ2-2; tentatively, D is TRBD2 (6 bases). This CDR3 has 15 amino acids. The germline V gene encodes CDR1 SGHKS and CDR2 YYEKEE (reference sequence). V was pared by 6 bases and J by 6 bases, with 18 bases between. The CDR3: CASTGTLGVAGELFF. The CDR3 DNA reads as TGTGCCAGCACCGGGACTCTAGGGGTGGCCGGGGAGCTGTTTTTT.

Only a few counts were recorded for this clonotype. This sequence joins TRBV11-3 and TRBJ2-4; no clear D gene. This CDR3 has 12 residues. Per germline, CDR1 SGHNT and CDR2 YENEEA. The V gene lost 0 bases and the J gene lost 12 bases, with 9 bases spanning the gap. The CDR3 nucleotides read TGTGCCAGCAGCTTAGATACCGGCCCTCAGTACTTC. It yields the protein CASSLDTGPQYF. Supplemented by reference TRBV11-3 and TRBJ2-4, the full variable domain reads EAGVVQSPRYKIIEKKQPVAFWCNPISGHNTLYWYLQNLGQGPELLIRYENEEAVDDSQLPKDRFSAERLKGVDSTLKIQPAELGDSAVYLCASSLDTGPQYFGAGTRLSVL.

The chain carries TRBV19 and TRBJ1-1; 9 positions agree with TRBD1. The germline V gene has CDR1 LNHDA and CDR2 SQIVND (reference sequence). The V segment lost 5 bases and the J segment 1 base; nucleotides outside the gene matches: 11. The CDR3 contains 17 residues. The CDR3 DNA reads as TGTGCCAGTAGTGGGGACAGGGATCTTCGCCCGAACACTGAAGCTTTCTTT. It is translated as CASSGDRDLRPNTEAFF.

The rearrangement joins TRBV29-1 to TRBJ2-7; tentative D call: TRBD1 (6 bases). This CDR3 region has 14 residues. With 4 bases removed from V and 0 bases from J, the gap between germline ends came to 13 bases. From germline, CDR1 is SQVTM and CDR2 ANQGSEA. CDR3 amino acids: CSVVSGTTSYEQYF. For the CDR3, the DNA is TGCAGCGTTGTGTCTGGGACAACCTCCTACGAGCAGTACTTC.